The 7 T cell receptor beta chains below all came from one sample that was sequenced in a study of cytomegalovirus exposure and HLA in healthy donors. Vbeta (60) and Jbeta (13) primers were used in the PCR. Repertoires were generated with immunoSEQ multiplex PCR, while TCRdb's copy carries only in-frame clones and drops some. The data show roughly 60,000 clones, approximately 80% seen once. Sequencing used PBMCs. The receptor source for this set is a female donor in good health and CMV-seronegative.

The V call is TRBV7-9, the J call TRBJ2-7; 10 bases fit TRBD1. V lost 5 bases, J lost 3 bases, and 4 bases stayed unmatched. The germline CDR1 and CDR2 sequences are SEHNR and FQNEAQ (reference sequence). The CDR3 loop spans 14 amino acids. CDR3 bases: TGTGCCAGCAGCGGATGGACAGGGGGCTACGAGCAGTACTTC. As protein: CASSGWTGGYEQYF. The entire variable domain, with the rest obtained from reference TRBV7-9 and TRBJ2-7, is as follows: DTGVSQNPRHKITKRGQNVTFRCDPISEHNRLYWYRQTLGQGPEFLTYFQNEAQLEKSRLLSDRFSAERPKGSFSTLEIQRTEQGDSAMYLCASSGWTGGYEQYFGPGTRLTVT.

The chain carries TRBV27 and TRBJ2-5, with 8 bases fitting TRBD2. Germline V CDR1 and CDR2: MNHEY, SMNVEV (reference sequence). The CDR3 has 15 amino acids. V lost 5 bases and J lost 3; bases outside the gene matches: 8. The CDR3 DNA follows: TGTGCCAGCAGTCGGGTAGGAGCGGGGGAAGAGACCCAGTACTTC. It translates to CASSRVGAGEETQYF.

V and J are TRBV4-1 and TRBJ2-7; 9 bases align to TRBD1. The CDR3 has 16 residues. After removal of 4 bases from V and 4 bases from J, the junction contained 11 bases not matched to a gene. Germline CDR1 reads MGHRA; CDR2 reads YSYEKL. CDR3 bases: TGCGCCAGCAGCCCTATTCCCGGGACAGGGACATACGAGCAGTACTTC. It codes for CASSPIPGTGTYEQYF.

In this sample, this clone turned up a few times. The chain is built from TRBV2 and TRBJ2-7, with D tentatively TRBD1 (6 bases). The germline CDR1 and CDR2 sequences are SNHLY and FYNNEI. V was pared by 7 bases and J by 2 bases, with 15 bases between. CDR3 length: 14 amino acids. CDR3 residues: CASTLMDSTYEQYF. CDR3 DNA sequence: TGTGCCAGCACCCTCATGGACAGCACCTACGAGCAGTACTTC.

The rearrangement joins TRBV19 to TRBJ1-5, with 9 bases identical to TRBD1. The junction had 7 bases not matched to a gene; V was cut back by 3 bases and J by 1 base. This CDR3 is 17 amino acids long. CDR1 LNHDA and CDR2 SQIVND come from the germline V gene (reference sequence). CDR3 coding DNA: TGTGCCAGTAGTATTGGACAGGGGACAGTAAGCAATCAGCCCCAGCATTTT. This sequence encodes CASSIGQGTVSNQPQHF.

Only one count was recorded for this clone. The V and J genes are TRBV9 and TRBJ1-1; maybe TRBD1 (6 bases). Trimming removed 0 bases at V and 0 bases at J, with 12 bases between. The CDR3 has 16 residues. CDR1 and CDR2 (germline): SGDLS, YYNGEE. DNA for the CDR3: TGTGCCAGCAGCGTAGCCATGACAGGAATGAACACTGAAGCTTTCTTT. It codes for CASSVAMTGMNTEAFF.

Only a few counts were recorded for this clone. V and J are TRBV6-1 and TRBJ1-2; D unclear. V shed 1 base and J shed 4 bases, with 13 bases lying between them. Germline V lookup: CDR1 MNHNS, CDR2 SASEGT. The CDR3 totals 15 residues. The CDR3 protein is CASSEERNRAYGYTF. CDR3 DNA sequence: TGTGCCAGCAGTGAAGAGAGAAACCGAGCCTATGGCTACACCTTC.